These 22 T cell receptor beta chains came from one sample sequenced in a study of T cell responses to AZD1222 COVID-19 vaccine (dated by TCRdb to the early 2020s). The method was the immunoSEQ multiplex PCR assay. TCRdb limited this immuneACCESS table to in-frame rearrangements with V and J called. A share of clones is missing; checked studies link under half to unresolved V genes, and the rest is unexplained. The sample has under 90,000 clones on record, roughly 80% of them singletons. Clones ranked in the top ten supply about 1.3% of the sample. What the time point label conveys for this sample: about 28 days (+/-7) after the second vaccine dose. The sample in question was peripheral blood, obtained 28 days after the second AZD1222 dose. These receptors came from an adult who received the AZD1222 COVID-19 vaccine.

The chain combines TRBV15 with TRBJ1-2; no firm D call. The germline V gene encodes CDR1 LNHNV and CDR2 YYDKDF (reference sequence). The CDR3 is 14 amino acids. V lost 1 base and J 4 bases, leaving 10 bases between the germline ends. CDR3 sequence reads: CATSRGGDGYGYTF. CDR3 nucleotide sequence: TGTGCCACCAGCAGAGGTGGGGATGGCTATGGCTACACCTTC.

A word on this clone: The junction shows a germline mismatch at one end, possibly a read error. The CDR3 DNA sequence: TGTGCCAGCACTTTACAGGGACTAGGGGGCGAGCAGTACTTC. Translation: CASTLQGLGGEQYF. The V and J genes are TRBV28 and TRBJ2-7; 8 bases are a match to TRBD2. The CDR3 loop spans 14 amino acids. Per germline, CDR1 MDHEN and CDR2 SYDVKM.

V and J are TRBV4-3 and TRBJ2-1; weak D call: TRBD1 (5 bases). This CDR3 spans 15 amino acids. CDR1 is LGHNA and CDR2 is YSLEER in the germline V gene. Trimming took off 0 bases at V and 3 bases at J, with 9 bases between the two ends. The DNA for the CDR3 is TGCGCCAGCAGCCAAGATTTTGACAGCTACAATGAGCAGTTCTTC. It codes for CASSQDFDSYNEQFF.

DNA for the CDR3: TGTGCCAGCATGCCGACCGGGACACCCCCTGAAGCTTTCTTT. Protein product: CASMPTGTPPEAFF. The chain has TRBV28 and TRBJ1-1, with D perhaps matching TRBD1 (6 bases). V lost 7 bases to trimming and J lost 6 bases, with 18 bases between them. The CDR3 totals 14 residues. Germline CDR1 reads MDHEN; CDR2 reads SYDVKM. The entire variable domain, with the rest obtained from reference TRBV28 and TRBJ1-1, is as follows: DVKVTQSSRYLVKRTGEKVFLECVQDMDHENMFWYRQDPGLGLRLIYFSYDVKMKEKGDIPEGYSVSREKKERFSLILESASTNQTSMYLCASMPTGTPPEAFFGQGTRLTVV.

In this sample, this clone turned up a few times. This chain uses TRBV7-9 with TRBJ2-1; weak D call: TRBD1 (6 bases). CDR1 is SEHNR and CDR2 is FQNEAQ in the germline V gene (reference sequence). The CDR3 consists of 13 residues. Trimming stripped 3 bases from V and 7 bases from J, with 10 bases between. The CDR3 nucleotides are TGTGCCAGCAGCTTCAGGGGACCTAATGAGCAGTTCTTC. Its translation: CASSFRGPNEQFF.

In this sample, this clone turned up once. The chain has TRBV12-3 or TRBV12-4 and TRBJ1-5, with D uncertain. The CDR3 consists of 12 residues. The V gene lost 3 bases and the J gene lost 12 bases, with 12 bases spanning the gap. CDR3 DNA: TGTGCCAGCAGTTTTGGGTGGAGGAGCCAGCATTTT. Translating gives CASSFGWRSQHF.

V and J are TRBV24-1 and TRBJ2-1; TRBD2 matches at 15 bases. Germline CDR1 reads KGHDR; CDR2 reads SFDVKD. V lost 3 bases and J lost 9; bases outside the gene matches: 5. The CDR3 runs to 16 residues. CDR3 nucleotide sequence: TGTGCCACCAGTGATAAAAGGACTAGCGGGAGGGTTGAGCAGTTCTTC. It translates to CATSDKRTSGRVEQFF.

This chain joins TRBV5-1 and TRBJ2-7, with TRBD2 identical over 8 bases. The CDR3 is 15 amino acids. The V gene end was trimmed by 0 bases and the J gene end by 4 bases; junction bases not matched to a gene: 6. CDR1 SGHRS and CDR2 YFSETQ come from the germline V gene. The CDR3 DNA follows: TGCGCCAGCAGCTTGGCCAGCGGGAGATCTTACGAGCAGTACTTC. It yields the protein CASSLASGRSYEQYF.

This clone was observed a few times. This chain links TRBV7-3 with TRBJ2-1; 14 bases line up with TRBD2. Germline V gene sequence: CDR1 SGHTA, CDR2 FQGTGA. This CDR3 comprises 13 residues. Trimming took 5 bases from V and 13 from J; bases not matched to a gene: 4. CDR3 DNA sequence: TGTGCCAGCAGCCAAGGACTAGCGGGAGGACAGTTCTTC. Translation gives CASSQGLAGGQFF.

This sequence joins TRBV7-3 and TRBJ2-2; D is undetermined. Germline V lookup: CDR1 SGHTA, CDR2 FQGTGA. V dropped 5 bases and J dropped 2 bases, with 9 bases sitting between them. The CDR3 covers 14 residues. CDR3 nucleotide sequence: TGTGCCAGCAGCCCAACAATCAACACCGGGGAGCTGTTTTTT. Translating gives CASSPTINTGELFF. The full variable domain, with the rest looked up from reference TRBV7-3 and TRBJ2-2, is GAGVSQTPSNKVTEKGKYVELRCDPISGHTALYWYRQSLGQGPEFLIYFQGTGAADDSGLPNDRFFAVRPEGSVSTLKIQRTERGDSAVYLCASSPTINTGELFFGEGSRLTVL.

The chain is built from TRBV5-1 and TRBJ1-4; the D is unclear. Deletions cut 4 bases from V and 4 bases from J, with 11 bases between. Germline V gene data show CDR1 as SGHRS and CDR2 as YFSETQ. This CDR3 contains 14 residues. Written as DNA, the CDR3 is TGCGCCAGCAGCCGCCAAGGAAGTAATGAAAAACTGTTTTTT. Translated: CASSRQGSNEKLFF.

The V gene is TRBV28, the J gene TRBJ2-7; 10 nucleotides line up with TRBD2. The trim removed 3 bases at V and 5 bases at J, leaving 10 bases unmatched. Per the germline V gene, CDR1 is MDHEN and CDR2 is SYDVKM. This CDR3 is built from 16 residues. The CDR3 bases are TGTGCCAGCAGTTTCACAGCGGGAGGGACGATTAACGAGCAGTACTTC. This gives the protein CASSFTAGGTINEQYF.

The CDR3 protein is CASSYSTSATYEQYF. The DNA of the CDR3 is TGTGCCAGCAGTTACTCTACTAGCGCAACCTACGAGCAGTACTTC. The genes are TRBV6-5 and TRBJ2-7; 7 bases map to TRBD2. The ends lost 0 bases at V and 2 bases at J; junction bases unmatched: 4. CDR3 size: 15 residues. Per the germline V gene, CDR1 is MNHEY and CDR2 is SVGAGI.

The V call is TRBV5-6, the J call TRBJ2-1; a possible D gene is TRBD2 (5 bases). Germline assignment: CDR1 SGHDT and CDR2 YYEEEE. The CDR3 is 14 amino acids. V dropped 0 bases and J dropped 6 bases, with 10 bases sitting between them. The CDR3 here is CASSLAASPNEQFF. In DNA, the CDR3 is TGTGCCAGCAGCTTGGCGGCTAGCCCCAATGAGCAGTTCTTC. The whole variable domain, filled in from reference TRBV5-6 and TRBJ2-1, reads DAGVTQSPTHLIKTRGQQVTLRCSPKSGHDTVSWYQQALGQGPQFIFQYYEEEERQRGNFPDRFSGHQFPNYSSELNVNALLLGDSALYLCASSLAASPNEQFFGPGTRLTVL.

The chain couples TRBV14 to TRBJ1-1; TRBD1 matches 10 bases. Germline V gives CDR1 SGHDN, CDR2 FVKESK. V trimming: 3 bases; J trimming: 6 bases; junction bases outside the gene matches: 1. The CDR3 has 13 amino acids. CDR3 loop: CASSQGQGSEAFF. In DNA form, the CDR3 reads TGTGCCAGCAGCCAGGGACAGGGGTCTGAAGCTTTCTTT.

The chain combines TRBV7-2 with TRBJ1-2; D call uncertain. This CDR3 region has 14 residues. Germline values: CDR1 SGHTA, CDR2 FQGNSA. Trimming removed 5 bases at V and 1 base at J, with 11 bases between. CDR3 in amino acids: CASSPGRNNYGYTF. The CDR3 coding sequence is TGTGCCAGCAGCCCCGGGCGGAATAACTATGGCTACACCTTC.

The CDR3 coding sequence is TGTGCCAGCACCTTTTTTACGACAGTCGGCTACACCTTC. Its translation is CASTFFTTVGYTF. The chain combines TRBV28 with TRBJ1-2, with a tentative D call TRBD1 (5 bases). V lost 7 bases to trimming and J lost 8 bases, with 17 bases between them. Germline V gene lookup returns CDR1 MDHEN and CDR2 SYDVKM. The CDR3 runs to 13 residues.

The chain uses TRBV9 and TRBJ1-2; D gene uncertain. The CDR3 spans 15 residues. The germline gives CDR1 SGDLS, CDR2 YYNGEE. Trimming stripped 0 bases from V and 8 bases from J, with 17 bases between. The CDR3 reads CASSVDATPSHGYTF. The CDR3 bases are TGTGCCAGCAGCGTAGATGCCACTCCGAGTCACGGCTACACCTTC.

V usage is TRBV29-1 and J usage is TRBJ1-5; 8 bases fit TRBD1. The germline gives CDR1 SQVTM, CDR2 ANQGSEA. The J segment lost 1 base and the V segment lost 8 bases, leaving 13 bases of the junction unmatched. The CDR3 has 16 amino acids. The CDR3 loop reads CSSSTGDSRSNQPQHF. DNA of the CDR3: TGCAGCTCGTCGACAGGGGACTCAAGGAGCAATCAGCCCCAGCATTTT.

V usage is TRBV5-4 and J usage is TRBJ1-1; no definite D call. V was shortened by 4 bases and J by 3 bases, with 13 bases between the two germline ends. Germline V gene data show CDR1 as SGHNT and CDR2 as YYREEE (reference sequence). The CDR3 extends over 14 amino acids. CDR3 sequence reads: CASSLQGYDTEAFF. In DNA, the CDR3 is TGTGCCAGCAGCCTGCAAGGTTACGACACTGAAGCTTTCTTT.

This chain connects TRBV27 to TRBJ1-1; unclear D gene. This CDR3 is 12 amino acids long. Germline V gives CDR1 MNHEY, CDR2 SMNVEV (reference sequence). Trimming removed 8 bases at V and 4 bases at J, with 11 bases between. CDR3 bases: TGTGCCAGCGGTCCACCCCGCACTGAAGCTTTCTTT. It translates to CASGPPRTEAFF.

This chain uses TRBV5-4 with TRBJ2-1; TRBD1 matches 9 bases. The CDR3 has 14 residues. V dropped 1 base and J dropped 8; count of bases not matched to a gene: 4. Per the germline V gene, CDR1 is SGHNT and CDR2 is YYREEE (reference sequence). This CDR3 reads CASSLTRDRDEQFF. In DNA, the CDR3 is TGTGCCAGCAGCTTGACCCGGGACAGGGATGAGCAGTTCTTC. Supplemented by reference TRBV5-4 and TRBJ2-1, the full variable domain reads ETGVTQSPTHLIKTRGQQVTLRCSSQSGHNTVSWYQQALGQGPQFIFQYYREEENGRGNFPPRFSGLQFPNYSSELNVNALELDDSALYLCASSLTRDRDEQFFGPGTRLTVL.